This T cell receptor beta chain was sequenced for a study of Ad26.COV2.S vaccination and SARS-CoV-2 variants. Points from the study as a whole: Responses of T cells in total may have been underestimated by the TCR breadth and depth analyses. The authors reported substantial breadth in spike-specific CD8+ and CD4+ T cell responses after vaccination. Vaccine and placebo groups showed comparable non-spike TCR breadth.

Repertoires were generated with immunoSEQ multiplex PCR, while TCRdb's copy carries only in-frame clones and drops some. Here the sample spans about 180,000 clones, 87% being singletons. On this clone itself: Its target is unknown.

Germline trimming cut 9 bases from V and 2 bases from J; bases unmatched to any gene: 4. This CDR3 is built from 13 residues. Germline V gives CDR1 SGHNT, CDR2 YENEEA. The chain couples TRBV11-3 to TRBJ2-1, with 7 bases lining up with TRBD2. The receptor's source is a human donor who had recovered from COVID-19. Sequenced material: peripheral blood, taken after recovery from COVID-19. The CDR3 loop reads CASGRAPYNEQFF. The DNA for the CDR3 is TGTGCCAGTGGGAGGGCCCCCTACAATGAGCAGTTCTTC.